Below are 31 T cell receptor beta chains sequenced from a single sample in a study of blood T cell repertoires in COVID-19. The data were produced by immunoSEQ multiplex PCR, yet TCRdb's version contains in-frame clones alone and is incomplete. Of fewer than 350,000 clones listed, approximately 91% were seen once; the top ten hold over 0.9%. Sequencing was done on a sample of PBMCs or T cells enriched from blood (not recorded which). Every receptor here comes from a woman aged 30 to 39 who had been exposed to COVID-19.

J is TRBJ2-3 and V is TRBV19, with 8 bases lining up with TRBD2. This CDR3 has 16 amino acids. CDR1 is LNHDA, CDR2 SQIVND, per germline (reference sequence). The V and J ends lost 5 bases and 2 bases, in that order; junction bases with no gene match: 9. The CDR3, as DNA: TGTGCCAGTAGTGTACTAGCGGAAATGCCCACAGATACGCAGTATTTT. Amino acid sequence: CASSVLAEMPTDTQYF.

The CDR3 DNA reads as TGTGCCAGCAGCTCCTCCAGGGGGAGCGATGAAAAACTGTTTTTT. Amino acid sequence: CASSSSRGSDEKLFF. V and J are TRBV2 and TRBJ1-4; 7 nucleotides line up with TRBD1. Germline CDR1 is SNHLY and CDR2 is FYNNEI. CDR3 length: 15 residues. V dropped 6 bases and J dropped 6; count of bases not matched to a gene: 10.

J is TRBJ2-3 and V is TRBV20-1; D is undetermined. From germline, CDR1 is DFQATT and CDR2 SNEGSKA (reference sequence). V was trimmed by 3 bases and J by 8 bases, leaving 9 bases between them. This CDR3 contains 11 residues. The CDR3 sequence: CSASLLGTQYF. CDR3 bases: TGCAGTGCTAGTCTGCTCGGTACGCAGTATTTT.

The J gene is TRBJ1-5, the V gene TRBV2; TRBD1 agrees at 7 bases. This CDR3 contains 15 residues. Unmatched junction bases numbered 5, after V lost 6 bases and J lost 0 bases. Germline CDR1 and CDR2: SNHLY and FYNNEI. DNA for the CDR3: TGTGCCAGCAGAATACAGGGGATTAGCAATCAGCCCCAGCATTTT. Its translation is CASRIQGISNQPQHF.

The J gene is TRBJ2-3, the V gene TRBV7-2, with D perhaps matching TRBD1 (5 bases). This CDR3 spans 15 amino acids. CDR1 and CDR2 from the germline V gene are SGHTA and FQGNSA. The germline V and J ends were trimmed by 5 bases and 0 bases, with 12 bases remaining between them. CDR3 protein: CASSPTQDSTDTQYF. CDR3 in DNA: TGTGCCAGCAGCCCGACACAGGACAGCACAGATACGCAGTATTTT.

The CDR3 region has the DNA TGTGCCAGCAGCCCGGGACTAGCGGGGACCTACGAGCAGTACTTC. Translating gives CASSPGLAGTYEQYF. The chain carries TRBV3-1 (or the pseudogene TRBV3-2) and TRBJ2-7, with 13 bases fitting TRBD2. V lost 4 bases and J lost 2; bases outside the gene matches: 2. CDR1 is LGHDT, CDR2 YNNKEL, per germline (reference sequence). The CDR3 sequence is 15 residues long.

V gene TRBV4-1 combines with J gene TRBJ1-5; weak D call: TRBD1 (5 bases). Germline CDR1 reads MGHRA; CDR2 reads YSYEKL. The CDR3 is 16 amino acids. Trimming pared 3 bases from V and 1 base from J, leaving 13 bases between. CDR3 sequence (DNA): TGCGCCAGCAGCCACGAAAACCCAGGGAGCAATCAGCCCCAGCATTTT. Encoded protein: CASSHENPGSNQPQHF.

Turning to this clone: The same CDR3 is also encoded by other DNA sequences in this sample. The rearrangement joins TRBV9 to TRBJ2-7; 10 bases fit TRBD2. The CDR3 spans 15 residues. The germline CDR1 and CDR2 sequences are SGDLS and YYNGEE. With 0 bases clipped from V and 0 bases from J, the junction kept 0 bases outside the gene matches. The CDR3 spells CASSVGLAGSYEQYF. The CDR3 DNA is TGTGCCAGCAGCGTAGGACTAGCGGGCTCCTACGAGCAGTACTTC.

This clone is a singleton in its sample. CDR3 region: CASSLPAGKATNEKLFF. In DNA form, the CDR3 reads TGTGCCAGCAGCTTACCAGCAGGGAAAGCAACTAATGAAAAACTGTTTTTT. The J gene is TRBJ1-4, the V gene TRBV7-8; D is possibly TRBD1 (5 bases). Germline CDR1 is SGHVS and CDR2 is FQNEAQ. Deletions cut 2 bases from V and 0 bases from J, with 13 bases between. The CDR3 length is 17 residues.

The chain has TRBV6-6 and TRBJ2-1; maybe TRBD2 (5 bases). The germline gives CDR1 MNHNY, CDR2 SVGAGI (reference sequence). Trimming shortened V by 5 bases and J by 9 bases, and 20 bases separated the two germline ends. The CDR3 is 15 amino acids. In DNA form, the CDR3 reads TGTGCCAGCAGTCGGAGGAATTCGGCCGTGTCTGAGCAGTTCTTC. Translated: CASSRRNSAVSEQFF.

This clone was picked up a small number of times. The identical CDR3 is also encoded by other nucleotide sequences in the sample. The chain links TRBV5-1 to TRBJ2-1; 8 positions match TRBD2. The CDR3 totals 15 residues. J was trimmed by 2 bases and V by 4 bases; bases with no gene match: 5. Germline V CDR1 and CDR2: SGHRS, YFSETQ. This CDR3 reads CASSATSGAYNEQFF. The CDR3 DNA reads TGCGCCAGCAGCGCCACTAGCGGTGCCTACAATGAGCAGTTCTTC.

The chain links TRBV7-4 to TRBJ1-5, with no clear D. Looked up from germline, CDR1 is SGHVT and CDR2 is SQSDAQ. Trimming cost V 3 bases and J 2 bases, with 20 bases left between them. This CDR3 has 18 residues. This CDR3 is CASSLWPLTLRGNQPQHF. DNA of the CDR3: TGTGCCAGCAGCTTGTGGCCCTTGACTTTACGTGGCAATCAGCCCCAGCATTTT.

The V call is TRBV19, the J call TRBJ2-7; possible D gene TRBD2, 7 bases. This CDR3 has 17 residues. CDR1 is LNHDA, CDR2 SQIVND, per germline (reference sequence). The V and J ends lost 6 bases and 4 bases respectively, with 25 bases between them. This CDR3 is CASSLQTGSGAPYEQYF. DNA of the CDR3: TGTGCCAGTAGCCTTCAAACAGGGAGCGGGGCCCCTTACGAGCAGTACTTC. The variable domain in full, completed from reference TRBV19 and TRBJ2-7, reads DGGITQSPKYLFRKEGQNVTLSCEQNLNHDAMYWYRQDPGQGLRLIYYSQIVNDFQKGDIAEGYSVSREKKESFPLTVTSAQKNPTAFYLCASSLQTGSGAPYEQYFGPGTRLTVT.

In its sample, this clone was seen many times. This chain connects TRBV28 to TRBJ1-6; 9 nucleotides agree with TRBD1. J gave up 10 bases and V 6 bases, and 7 bases lay outside the gene matches. Germline V gene sequence: CDR1 MDHEN, CDR2 SYDVKM. The CDR3 length is 14 residues. CDR3 nucleotide sequence: TGTGCCAGCAGCCCTGGGACAGGGTGGTCACCCCTCCACTTT. Protein sequence: CASSPGTGWSPLHF.

The chain is built from TRBV5-1 and TRBJ1-3, with TRBD1 as a possible D gene (5 bases). Trimming cost V 4 bases and J 3 bases, with 8 bases left between them. Per the germline V gene, CDR1 is SGHRS and CDR2 is YFSETQ. The CDR3 covers 13 residues. CDR3 amino acids: CASSPQGGNTIYF. The CDR3 DNA follows: TGCGCCAGCAGCCCCCAGGGTGGAAACACCATATATTTT. Variable domain in full (rest from reference TRBV5-1 and TRBJ1-3): KAGVTQTPRYLIKTRGQQVTLSCSPISGHRSVSWYQQTPGQGLQFLFEYFSETQRNKGNFPGRFSGRQFSNSRSEMNVSTLELGDSALYLCASSPQGGNTIYFGEGSWLTVV.

The chain is built from TRBV5-1 and TRBJ1-5; D gene unclear. The CDR3 is 14 residues long. In germline, CDR1 is SGHRS, CDR2 YFSETQ. The V gene lost 0 bases and the J gene lost 7 bases, with 11 bases spanning the gap. The CDR3 nucleotides read TGCGCCAGCAGCTTGGGGGCTGAGGGACAGCCCCAGCATTTT. Its protein is CASSLGAEGQPQHF.

This chain links TRBV13 with TRBJ2-6; tentative D call: TRBD1 (6 bases). Germline CDR1 PRHDT, CDR2 FYEKMQ (reference sequence). The length of the CDR3 is 19 residues. The V end lost 3 bases, the J end lost 1 base, and 19 bases lay between the germline ends. The CDR3 sequence is CASSLGWDIPPSGANVLTF. For the CDR3, the DNA is TGTGCCAGCAGCTTGGGGTGGGACATCCCCCCTTCTGGGGCCAACGTCCTGACTTTC.

The chain recombines TRBV11-3 with TRBJ2-1, with a weak D call TRBD2 (5 bases). Trimming took 0 bases from V and 1 from J, leaving 7 bases between them. Germline CDR1 is SGHNT and CDR2 is YENEEA. CDR3 length: 15 amino acids. This chain's CDR3 is CASSLDTGSYNEQFF. In DNA, the CDR3 is TGTGCCAGCAGCTTAGATACGGGGTCCTACAATGAGCAGTTCTTC.

The rearrangement uses TRBV9 and TRBJ2-1, with no clear D. From germline, CDR1 is SGDLS and CDR2 YYNGEE. The CDR3 is 13 residues long. V lost 0 bases to trimming and J lost 6 bases, with 7 bases between them. The DNA of the CDR3 is TGTGCCAGCAGCGTAGGACACCTCAATGAGCAGTTCTTC. Its protein is CASSVGHLNEQFF.

The V and J genes are TRBV15 and TRBJ2-4; TRBD1 matches 8 bases. CDR1 LNHNV and CDR2 YYDKDF come from the germline V gene (reference sequence). Unmatched junction bases numbered 13, after V lost 3 bases and J lost 3 bases. The CDR3 has 18 amino acids. In DNA, the CDR3 is TGTGCCACCAGCAGCCTCGGAACCGGGACAGGCCTCAAAAACATTCAGTACTTC. It translates to CATSSLGTGTGLKNIQYF. The whole variable domain, remainder taken from reference TRBV15 and TRBJ2-4, is DAMVIQNPRYQVTQFGKPVTLSCSQTLNHNVMYWYQQKSSQAPKLLFHYYDKDFNNEADTPDNFQSRRPNTSFCFLDIRSPGLGDTAMYLCATSSLGTGTGLKNIQYFGAGTRLSVL.

Of note for this clone: This sample also contains other DNA sequences that code for the same CDR3. The chain employs TRBV3-1 (or the pseudogene TRBV3-2) and TRBJ1-1; unclear D gene. Germline-derived CDR1 and CDR2 are LGHDT and YNNKEL (reference sequence). The CDR3 loop spans 14 amino acids. Trimming removed 1 base from V and 4 bases from J, with 10 bases in between. CDR3 sequence (DNA): TGTGCCAGCAGCCAAGTGGTCGGTGGCACTGAAGCTTTCTTT. This encodes CASSQVVGGTEAFF.

The chain couples TRBV14 to TRBJ2-7; 7 bases fit TRBD2. The V gene end was trimmed by 4 bases and the J gene end by 0 bases; junction bases not matched to a gene: 9. The CDR3 extends over 16 amino acids. Germline CDR1 reads SGHDN; CDR2 reads FVKESK. The chain's CDR3 is CASSPMLGRDSYEQYF. The CDR3 DNA follows: TGTGCCAGCAGCCCGATGCTTGGGAGGGACTCCTACGAGCAGTACTTC.

The rearrangement uses TRBV18 and TRBJ2-1; D unclear. The CDR3 has 17 residues. The V gene's germline CDR1 is KGHSH and CDR2 LQKENI. Trimming took off 3 bases at V and 5 bases at J, with 20 bases between the two ends. The CDR3: CASSPLPGPSLNNEQFF. CDR3 sequence (DNA): TGTGCCAGCTCACCTTTGCCTGGCCCCTCTCTTAACAATGAGCAGTTCTTC.

V is TRBV5-1 and J is TRBJ1-1, with 9 bases matching TRBD1. Germline V gene sequence: CDR1 SGHRS, CDR2 YFSETQ. This CDR3 has 15 residues. V dropped 0 bases and J dropped 1; count of bases not matched to a gene: 1. CDR3 residues: CASSLDRGQNTEAFF. The CDR3 DNA follows: TGCGCCAGCAGCTTGGACAGGGGGCAGAACACTGAAGCTTTCTTT.

The chain recombines TRBV9 with TRBJ1-4; 7 bases map to TRBD1. The CDR3 length is 15 residues. The germline V gene has CDR1 SGDLS and CDR2 YYNGEE. With 4 bases clipped from V and 8 bases from J, the junction kept 11 bases outside the gene matches. CDR3 DNA sequence: TGTGCCAGCAGCCCGGACAGGCGGACTGGAGAAAAACTGTTTTTT. Its protein is CASSPDRRTGEKLFF.

This chain uses TRBV27 with TRBJ2-2, with 7 bases aligning to TRBD2. After removal of 0 bases from V and 1 base from J, the junction contained 2 bases not matched to a gene. Per the germline V gene, CDR1 is MNHEY and CDR2 is SMNVEV (reference sequence). The CDR3 sequence is 16 residues long. The CDR3 protein is CASSLSPSGNTGELFF. The CDR3 DNA follows: TGTGCCAGCAGTTTATCTCCTAGCGGGAACACCGGGGAGCTGTTTTTT.

This sequence joins TRBV3-1 (or the pseudogene TRBV3-2) and TRBJ2-3; 8 bases fit TRBD1. V dropped 0 bases and J dropped 0; count of bases not matched to a gene: 11. The CDR3 has 19 residues. The germline CDR1 and CDR2 sequences are LGHDT and YNNKEL (reference sequence). CDR3 region: CASSQDRQGALFSTDTQYF. CDR3 in DNA: TGTGCCAGCAGCCAAGATCGGCAGGGGGCCTTATTTAGCACAGATACGCAGTATTTT.

This rearrangement joins TRBV18 to TRBJ1-2, with TRBD1 as a possible D gene (5 bases). In germline, CDR1 is KGHSH, CDR2 LQKENI. V was clipped by 4 bases and J by 1 base, with 16 bases between them. The CDR3 runs 16 residues. DNA of the CDR3: TGTGCCAGCTCACTCTCTGACAGAGAAGTTAACTATGGCTACACCTTC. Protein sequence: CASSLSDREVNYGYTF.

This clone was found a few times. The chain employs TRBV5-6 and TRBJ1-2; 9 bases match TRBD1. CDR1 and CDR2 from the germline V gene are SGHDT and YYEEEE. Trimming took 4 bases from V and 4 from J; bases not matched to a gene: 8. This CDR3 comprises 15 residues. Here the CDR3 reads CASSTRDRAFYGYTF. The CDR3 nucleotides are TGTGCCAGCAGCACCCGGGACAGGGCGTTCTATGGCTACACCTTC.

V usage is TRBV7-9 and J usage is TRBJ2-7, with 7 nucleotides matching TRBD2. V gave up 4 bases and J gave up 5 bases; unmatched junction bases: 8. This CDR3 comprises 14 residues. CDR1 and CDR2 from the germline V gene are SEHNR and FQNEAQ (reference sequence). CDR3 bases: TGTGCCAGCAGCTCCTCAGGGAGGGGCGACGAGCAGTACTTC. This codes for CASSSSGRGDEQYF.

This chain joins TRBV19 and TRBJ2-7, with D perhaps matching TRBD1 (6 bases). V was clipped by 6 bases and J by 2 bases, with 17 bases between them. The germline V gene encodes CDR1 LNHDA and CDR2 SQIVND (reference sequence). The CDR3 runs to 15 residues. CDR3 sequence: CASSQLGTNTYEQYF. The CDR3 DNA reads TGTGCCAGTAGCCAACTCGGGACAAATACCTACGAGCAGTACTTC.